This record covers a single T cell receptor (beta chain). This CDR3 region has 13 residues. CDR1 and CDR2 from the germline V gene are SQVTM and ANQGSEA. Trimming took 4 bases from V and 5 from J, leaving 14 bases between them. This entry belongs to a study of blood T cell repertoires in COVID-19. Clones were read by immunoSEQ multiplex PCR, and TCRdb kept only the in-frame ones, dropping some. The sample shows about 98,000 clones, more than 60% of them seen only once. Input material: peripheral blood. The chain couples TRBV29-1 to TRBJ1-1; a possible D gene is TRBD1 (6 bases). The source is a man between 65 and 85 years old with acute or convalescent COVID-19. The CDR3, as DNA: TGCAGCGTTGGGGGTTCAGGGGCGACTGAAGCTTTCTTT. Its translation: CSVGGSGATEAFF.